Below are 29 T cell receptor beta chains sequenced from a single sample in a study of CD8 T cells in ankylosing spondylitis. Their recognized antigens are unknown. Broader study findings: Fewer than ten highly homologous variants made up a TCR beta motif that seemed to typify ankylosing spondylitis blood.

TCRdb reprocessed the 5' RACE reads via MiXCR and lists one record per CDR3 protein. The sample holds roughly 700,000 distinct CDR3 sequences, under 20% seen once. Sample: blood, either unsorted or a sorted T cell fraction (not recorded which). The receptors derive from a male donor with ankylosing spondylitis.

This clonotype was observed a few times. V and J are TRBV28 and TRBJ1-1, with D possibly being TRBD1 (5 bases). The germline CDR1 and CDR2 sequences are MDHEN and SYDVKM. The germline V and J ends were trimmed by 5 bases and 4 bases, with 17 bases remaining between them. The CDR3 is 15 residues long. The CDR3 bases are TGTGCCAGCAGTGCGGCGGGGGGGAGGTCCACTGAAGCTTTCTTT. This translates into CASSAAGGRSTEAFF. Using reference TRBV28 and TRBJ1-1 for the parts outside the CDR3, the full variable domain is DVKVTQSSRYLVKRTGEKVFLECVQDMDHENMFWYRQDPGLGLRLIYFSYDVKMKEKGDIPEGYSVSREKKERFSLILESASTNQTSMYLCASSAAGGRSTEAFFGQGTRLTVV.

The rearrangement uses TRBV4-2 and TRBJ2-5; 7 nucleotides align to TRBD2. V lost 2 bases to trimming and J lost 6 bases; unmatched junction nucleotides: 9. Germline CDR1 reads LGHNA; CDR2 reads YNFKEQ. CDR3 size: 15 residues. The CDR3 here is CASSQMSRGLQTQYF. The CDR3, as DNA: TGTGCCAGCAGCCAAATGAGCCGGGGACTACAGACCCAGTACTTC.

V gene TRBV29-1 combines with J gene TRBJ2-3; no clear D gene. Germline V gene sequence: CDR1 SQVTM, CDR2 ANQGSEA. CDR3 length: 11 residues. V lost 6 bases to trimming and J lost 4 bases, with 8 bases between them. Written as DNA, the CDR3 is TGCAGCGTCCTAGTCGCAGATACGCAGTATTTT. This translates into CSVLVADTQYF.

This clonotype was observed a handful of times. The chain couples TRBV12-3 or TRBV12-4 to TRBJ2-1; possibly TRBD2 for D (5 bases). Trimming left V 6 bases short and J 5 bases short, with 17 bases between. The CDR3 totals 15 residues. CDR3 protein: CASSLPGSPHNEQFF. CDR3 DNA sequence: TGTGCCAGCAGCCTACCGGGATCCCCCCACAATGAGCAGTTCTTC.

This clonotype has just one count. The chain joins TRBV5-1 to TRBJ1-5; D is unresolved. There are 14 residues in the CDR3. Trimming shortened V by 5 bases and J by 0 bases, and 9 bases separated the two germline ends. CDR1 and CDR2 (germline): SGHRS, YFSETQ. The CDR3 region is CASSEVPSNQPQHF. As DNA, the CDR3 is TGCGCCAGCAGTGAAGTCCCTAGCAATCAGCCCCAGCATTTT.

The DNA for the CDR3 is TGCGCCAGCAGCCCCGGTCATAGGACAGGGTTAGGTGAGCAGTACTTC. Translation: CASSPGHRTGLGEQYF. The genes are TRBV5-1 and TRBJ2-7; 8 bases map to TRBD1. There are 16 residues in the CDR3. Germline trimming cut 4 bases from V and 7 bases from J; bases unmatched to any gene: 16. CDR1 is SGHRS, CDR2 YFSETQ, per germline. The complete variable domain, with remaining parts taken from reference TRBV5-1 and TRBJ2-7, reads KAGVTQTPRYLIKTRGQQVTLSCSPISGHRSVSWYQQTPGQGLQFLFEYFSETQRNKGNFPGRFSGRQFSNSRSEMNVSTLELGDSALYLCASSPGHRTGLGEQYFGPGTRLTVT.

The table lists this clonotype with many counts. The CDR3 loop is CASSSTPGETQYF. DNA for the CDR3: TGTGCCAGCAGCTCGACTCCTGGGGAGACCCAGTACTTC. The chain is built from TRBV11-1 and TRBJ2-5; no definite D call. The CDR3 is made up of 13 amino acids. Germline CDR1 SGHAT, CDR2 FQDESV (reference sequence). The V end was cut by 4 bases, the J end by 5 bases, with 11 bases between.

Ten or more counts support this clonotype. The chain is built from TRBV12-3 or TRBV12-4 and TRBJ2-7; maybe TRBD1 (6 bases). Trimming took off 3 bases at V and 5 bases at J, with 17 bases between the two ends. The CDR3 is 15 amino acids. The CDR3 bases are TGTGCCAGCAGTTTTCTTGGACAGCGGCGCAACGAGCAGTACTTC. It is translated as CASSFLGQRRNEQYF.

This clonotype was seen a few times. The chain uses TRBV7-9 and TRBJ2-3, with 7 bases aligning to TRBD2. The V gene end was trimmed by 5 bases and the J gene end by 2 bases; junction bases not matched to a gene: 13. This CDR3 has 17 residues. From germline, CDR1 is SEHNR and CDR2 FQNEAQ (reference sequence). CDR3 DNA sequence: TGTGCCAGCAGCACTACTAGCGACCATATGCCCACAGATACGCAGTATTTT. Protein product: CASSTTSDHMPTDTQYF. The full variable domain, rest sourced from reference TRBV7-9 and TRBJ2-3, is DTGVSQNPRHKITKRGQNVTFRCDPISEHNRLYWYRQTLGQGPEFLTYFQNEAQLEKSRLLSDRFSAERPKGSFSTLEIQRTEQGDSAMYLCASSTTSDHMPTDTQYFGPGTRLTVL.

Many counts were recorded for this clonotype. One end of the junction does not line up with germline, which may come from a read error. V usage is TRBV12-3 or TRBV12-4 and J usage is TRBJ1-1; 7 bases fit TRBD1. This CDR3 comprises 16 residues. The CDR3 DNA reads TGTGCCAGCAGTTTAACCCCAGGGGGGATGAAAACTGAAGCTTTCTTT. Encoded protein: CASSLTPGGMKTEAFF.

This clonotype was seen a handful of times. The genes are TRBV5-6 and TRBJ2-3; D tentatively reads TRBD1 or TRBD2 (5 bases each). Trimming cost V 2 bases and J 4 bases, with 14 bases left between them. The CDR3 is made up of 15 amino acids. The germline V gene has CDR1 SGHDT and CDR2 YYEEEE. CDR3 amino acids: CASSFGDPGADTQYF. CDR3 DNA sequence: TGTGCCAGCAGCTTTGGGGACCCCGGGGCAGATACGCAGTATTTT.

Only a few counts were recorded for this clonotype. This chain links TRBV2 with TRBJ2-7, with 10 positions matching TRBD1. CDR1 SNHLY and CDR2 FYNNEI come from the germline V gene. This CDR3 spans 15 amino acids. The trim removed 6 bases at V and 5 bases at J, leaving 10 bases unmatched. This CDR3 is CASRYTGTGANEQYF. In DNA form, the CDR3 reads TGTGCCAGCAGGTACACCGGGACAGGGGCCAACGAGCAGTACTTC. Full variable domain (outside the CDR3, taken from reference TRBV2 and TRBJ2-7): EPEVTQTPSHQVTQMGQEVILRCVPISNHLYFYWYRQILGQKVEFLVSFYNNEISEKSEIFDDQFSVERPDGSNFTLKIRSTKLEDSAMYFCASRYTGTGANEQYFGPGTRLTVT.

This clonotype was seen only a few times. The V and J genes are TRBV20-1 and TRBJ2-7, with D uncertain. The CDR3 has 12 amino acids. Germline V lookup: CDR1 DFQATT, CDR2 SNEGSKA (reference sequence). Trimming cost V 2 bases and J 3 bases, with 8 bases left between them. CDR3 in DNA: TGCAGTGCTAGAAACGGATACTACGAGCAGTACTTC. Translated: CSARNGYYEQYF.

This clonotype was observed a handful of times. V gene TRBV5-1 combines with J gene TRBJ2-1, with 10 bases that match TRBD2. CDR1 is SGHRS and CDR2 is YFSETQ in the germline V gene. With 0 bases clipped from V and 4 bases from J, the junction kept 4 bases outside the gene matches. The CDR3 has 16 residues. CDR3 sequence: CASSLGYSGGYNEQFF. The CDR3 nucleotides read TGCGCCAGCAGCTTGGGATATAGCGGGGGGTACAATGAGCAGTTCTTC.

The J gene is TRBJ2-1, the V gene TRBV5-5; the D gene is possibly TRBD2 (5 bases). In germline, CDR1 is SGHKS, CDR2 YYEKEE (reference sequence). With 1 base removed from V and 2 bases from J, the gap between germline ends came to 13 bases. The CDR3 is 16 amino acids. CDR3 amino acids: CASSLSLAPTYNEQFF. As DNA, the CDR3 is TGTGCCAGCAGCTTGAGTCTAGCACCGACCTACAATGAGCAGTTCTTC.

J is TRBJ1-2 and V is TRBV5-5, with TRBD1 as a possible D gene (6 bases). With 0 bases removed from V and 4 bases from J, the gap between germline ends came to 16 bases. There are 16 residues in the CDR3. CDR1 is SGHKS and CDR2 is YYEKEE in the germline V gene (reference sequence). The CDR3 sequence is CASSLAADRTFYGYTF. The CDR3 nucleotides are TGTGCCAGCAGCTTGGCCGCGGACAGAACCTTCTATGGCTACACCTTC.

This clonotype came up many times. The V call is TRBV20-1, the J call TRBJ2-2, with D possibly TRBD2 on 6 matching bases. This CDR3 comprises 13 residues. Germline V gene lookup returns CDR1 DFQATT and CDR2 SNEGSKA (reference sequence). V was pared by 6 bases and J by 2 bases, with 10 bases between. CDR3 sequence (DNA): TGCAGTGCAGCGCGGGGCAACACCGGGGAGCTGTTTTTT. Amino acids: CSAARGNTGELFF.

V usage is TRBV7-9 and J usage is TRBJ2-3, with D tentatively TRBD1 (5 bases). CDR3 length equals 17 residues. Germline CDR1 reads SEHNR; CDR2 reads FQNEAQ (reference sequence). V was cut by 4 bases and J by 1 base, with 18 bases left in between. In DNA form, the CDR3 reads TGTGCCAGCAGCTCAGCCGCCACCATAGGGGGCACAGATACGCAGTATTTT. Translation gives CASSSAATIGGTDTQYF.

J is TRBJ2-7 and V is TRBV6-5, with D tentatively TRBD1 or TRBD2 (5 bases each). This CDR3 has 15 residues. Trimming left V 6 bases short and J 0 bases short, with 15 bases between. From germline, CDR1 is MNHEY and CDR2 SVGAGI. CDR3 sequence: CASRDSGPSSYEQYF. The CDR3, as DNA: TGTGCCAGCAGAGACTCGGGACCCAGCTCCTACGAGCAGTACTTC.

The chain recombines TRBV11-2 with TRBJ2-3; tentative D call: TRBD1 (5 bases). Trimming pared 5 bases from V and 0 bases from J, leaving 18 bases between. The CDR3 sequence is 17 residues long. Germline lookup yields CDR1 SGHAT and CDR2 FQNNGV. DNA for the CDR3: TGTGCCAGCAGCCCCCTTTTGTCAGGGCCGAGCACAGATACGCAGTATTTT. Translated, it gives CASSPLLSGPSTDTQYF. Full variable domain (rest looked up from reference TRBV11-2 and TRBJ2-3): EAGVAQSPRYKIIEKRQSVAFWCNPISGHATLYWYQQILGQGPKLLIQFQNNGVVDDSQLPKDRFSAERLKGVDSTLKIQPAKLEDSAVYLCASSPLLSGPSTDTQYFGPGTRLTVL.

This clonotype was observed a few times. V and J are TRBV5-6 and TRBJ2-5; D is possibly TRBD1 (6 bases). Per the germline V gene, CDR1 is SGHDT and CDR2 is YYEEEE. The CDR3 consists of 15 residues. With 1 base removed from V and 1 base from J, the gap between germline ends came to 11 bases. The CDR3 region has the DNA TGTGCCAGCAGCTTGTCGGTGGGGGCCCAAGAGACCCAGTACTTC. This sequence encodes CASSLSVGAQETQYF.

The chain combines TRBV30 with TRBJ1-1; D gene unclear. There are 11 residues in the CDR3. Trimming removed 4 bases at V and 5 bases at J, with 8 bases between. The germline gives CDR1 GTSNPN, CDR2 SVGIG (reference sequence). The CDR3 here is CAWTVRTEAFF. CDR3 DNA: TGTGCCTGGACGGTTAGGACTGAAGCTTTCTTT.

In its sample, this clonotype was seen once. V gene TRBV13 combines with J gene TRBJ1-1; no reliable D call. V lost 9 bases to trimming and J lost 6 bases, with 5 bases between them. CDR3 length equals 9 residues. Germline V gene data show CDR1 as PRHDT and CDR2 as FYEKMQ (reference sequence). The CDR3 loop is CARRAEAFF. CDR3 nucleotide sequence: TGTGCCAGGCGGGCTGAAGCTTTCTTT.

The V and J genes are TRBV19 and TRBJ2-7, with a possible D match to TRBD1 (6 bases). Trimming shortened V by 4 bases and J by 3 bases, and 13 bases separated the two germline ends. Germline CDR1 and CDR2: LNHDA and SQIVND (reference sequence). This CDR3 spans 14 amino acids. The CDR3, as DNA: TGTGCCAGTAGTACGGGGACAACTATCTACGAGCAGTACTTC. Translation: CASSTGTTIYEQYF.

This clonotype was seen more than once but under ten times. The chain carries TRBV4-3 and TRBJ2-1; perhaps TRBD2 as D (6 bases). Germline V CDR1 and CDR2: LGHNA, YSLEER. CDR3 length: 16 amino acids. V lost 4 bases, J lost 7 bases, and 20 bases lay in between. Here the CDR3 reads CASSPQWIGEANEQFF. The CDR3 DNA follows: TGCGCCAGCAGCCCCCAATGGATTGGGGAGGCAAATGAGCAGTTCTTC.

The CDR3 is CASSAGSGNPYEQYF. The CDR3 DNA reads TGTGCCAGCAGCGCCGGAAGCGGGAACCCCTACGAGCAGTACTTC. This rearrangement joins TRBV9 to TRBJ2-7, with TRBD2 matching 7 bases. The J segment lost 2 bases and the V segment lost 3 bases, leaving 8 bases of the junction unmatched. CDR1 SGDLS and CDR2 YYNGEE come from the germline V gene. This CDR3 is 15 amino acids long.

J is TRBJ2-3 and V is TRBV6-2 or TRBV6-3; 9 nucleotides align to TRBD1. The CDR3 runs 15 residues. The germline V gene has CDR1 MNHEY and CDR2 SVGEGT. After removal of 2 bases from V and 4 bases from J, the junction contained 4 bases not matched to a gene. CDR3 loop: CASSYIGQGSDTQYF. The CDR3 DNA is TGTGCCAGCAGTTACATCGGACAGGGGTCAGATACGCAGTATTTT.

This chain uses TRBV9 with TRBJ2-2; maybe TRBD1 (7 bases). The ends were cut back, 4 bases at V and 4 bases at J, with 14 bases in the middle. Per the germline V gene, CDR1 is SGDLS and CDR2 is YYNGEE. This CDR3 contains 15 residues. The CDR3 bases are TGTGCCAGCAGCAATAGACAGGGAGGCACCGGGGAGCTGTTTTTT. Protein product: CASSNRQGGTGELFF.

In its sample, this clonotype was seen a few times. This rearrangement joins TRBV7-9 to TRBJ2-3; D ambiguous. From germline, CDR1 is SEHNR and CDR2 FQNEAQ (reference sequence). V was pared by 4 bases and J by 3 bases, with 17 bases between. There are 16 residues in the CDR3. The CDR3 protein is CASSSSPSVATDTQYF. CDR3 nucleotides: TGTGCCAGCAGCTCAAGCCCCTCTGTGGCAACAGATACGCAGTATTTT. The full variable domain, completed using reference TRBV7-9 and TRBJ2-3, is DTGVSQNPRHKITKRGQNVTFRCDPISEHNRLYWYRQTLGQGPEFLTYFQNEAQLEKSRLLSDRFSAERPKGSFSTLEIQRTEQGDSAMYLCASSSSPSVATDTQYFGPGTRLTVL.